The 6 T cell receptor beta chains reported below all come from one sample, sequenced in a study of human T cells and chemical hapten exposure. TCRdb re-derived calls from the RACE reads in MiXCR, one entry per CDR3 protein. Seen here are 350,000 to 400,000 distinct CDR3 sequences, roughly 6% observed once, and the top ten hold around 5.8%. The time point denotes: patch test 2, 6 weeks after DPC sensitization. Treatment of the sample: therapeutic diphenylcyclopropenone sensitization with weekly scalp DPC. This specimen was whole blood, taken in connection with sensitization to the hapten diphenylcyclopropenone (DPC). The receptors derive from a woman aged 18-29 years with alopecia areata. Some clones in this sample may be carry-over from other donors' samples.

There are many counts of this clonotype. The chain uses TRBV6-1 and TRBJ1-2, with TRBD1 matching 8 bases. Germline V lookup: CDR1 MNHNS, CDR2 SASEGT. V lost 1 base to trimming and J lost 7 bases; unmatched junction nucleotides: 5. The CDR3 covers 14 residues. In DNA form, the CDR3 reads TGTGCCAGCAGTGAAGACCCAGGGGGCGGTGGCTACACCTTC. Translating gives CASSEDPGGGGYTF.

This clonotype was seen a few times. CDR3 DNA: TGTGCCAGCAGCCAAGAAGCGGACTCTAGCACAGATACGCAGTATTTT. Its translation: CASSQEADSSTDTQYF. The chain carries TRBV14 and TRBJ2-3, with D tentatively TRBD2 (5 bases). Trimming took off 0 bases at V and 0 bases at J, with 10 bases between the two ends. The length of the CDR3 is 16 residues. The germline gives CDR1 SGHDN, CDR2 FVKESK.

The CDR3 spells CASSSGPSSTDTQYF. The CDR3 DNA reads as TGTGCCAGCAGCTCGGGACCCAGCTCCACAGATACGCAGTATTTT. The chain links TRBV7-9 to TRBJ2-3; D is perhaps TRBD1 or TRBD2 (5 bases each). The CDR3 extends over 15 amino acids. Germline assignment: CDR1 SEHNR and CDR2 FQNEAQ (reference sequence). The V end lost 4 bases, the J end lost 2 bases, and 13 bases lay between the germline ends.

The table lists this clonotype with a few counts. This chain connects TRBV4-3 to TRBJ1-1; 9 nucleotides match TRBD1. The CDR3 extends over 15 amino acids. The V gene end was trimmed by 2 bases and the J gene end by 4 bases; junction bases not matched to a gene: 5. CDR1 is LGHNA and CDR2 is YSLEER in the germline V gene. The CDR3 spells CASSQTGGYITEAFF. The CDR3 bases are TGCGCCAGCAGCCAAACAGGGGGCTATATCACTGAAGCTTTCTTT.

This clonotype was detected many times. The chain has TRBV6-6 and TRBJ2-3; D unclear. This CDR3 region has 13 residues. The germline CDR1 and CDR2 sequences are MNHNY and SVGAGI (reference sequence). Trimming pared 2 bases from V and 4 bases from J, leaving 7 bases between. In DNA, the CDR3 is TGTGCCAGCAGTTACGAGTCTCCAGATACGCAGTATTTT. Its translation is CASSYESPDTQYF.

There are a few counts of this clonotype. The chain is built from TRBV3-1 and TRBJ2-7; possible D gene TRBD2, 5 bases. The germline V gene encodes CDR1 LGHDT and CDR2 YNNKEL (reference sequence). This CDR3 is 14 amino acids long. V lost 2 bases, J lost 4 bases, and 12 bases lay in between. The CDR3 is CASSQRAGGYEQYF. CDR3 in DNA: TGTGCCAGCAGCCAAAGGGCAGGAGGATACGAGCAGTACTTC.